This T cell receptor (beta chain) came from a study of T cell responses to AZD1222 COVID-19 vaccine. Study conclusions and caveats: Distributed over spike, vaccine-associated CD4 TCRs predominated at 160-218 and 743-854. Spike-specific TCR breadth and depth rose after two AZD1222 doses.

This CDR3 comprises 14 residues. Germline-derived CDR1 and CDR2 are SGHVS and FQNEAQ. V dropped 3 bases and J dropped 6; count of bases not matched to a gene: 8. About this clone itself: What it recognizes is unknown.

Some clones are missing from TCRdb's copy, which holds only in-frame ones; the method was immunoSEQ multiplex PCR. The sample yields 150,000 or so clones, approximately 92% seen once. The V gene is TRBV7-8, the J gene TRBJ2-7; 7 bases fit TRBD1. This clonotype was sampled from an adult in good health. Here the sequenced sample was peripheral blood, taken on day 0 of AZD1222 vaccination. The CDR3 region has the DNA TGTGCCAGCAGCTTTAGGGTGACAGGGACCGAGCAGTACTTC. Protein: CASSFRVTGTEQYF.